These T cell receptor beta chains were read from a single sample in a study of shared clonotypes between healthy human individuals. The method was immunoSEQ multiplex PCR; TCRdb's version includes in-frame clones alone and lacks a portion of them. The sample consists of millions of clones, about 92% of them appearing once. Sequenced material: naive CD4+ T cells sorted from blood. The receptors stem from a young man in good health. Each CDR3 is given with its conserved first and last residue. The order of the fields is D gene, V gene, clone size, J gene, CDR3 protein, CDR3 DNA. A D gene is named only where the DNA matches it firmly. Clone size is shown for a subset of rows, as once, few, many or a class of expanded clone.

D: -; V: TRBV7-2; size: -; J: TRBJ1-2; CDR3: CASSSGQDYGYTF; DNA: TGTGCCAGCAGCTCAGGGCAGGACTATGGCTACACCTTC
D: -; V: TRBV6-5; size: -; J: TRBJ2-1; CDR3: CASSSGGGLLNEQFF; DNA: TGTGCCAGCAGTTCCGGTGGAGGGCTGCTCAATGAGCAGTTCTTC
D: -; V: TRBV6-6; size: once; J: TRBJ2-3; CDR3: CAAGGTTDTQYF; DNA: TGTGCCGCCGGGGGGACAACAGATACGCAGTATTTT
D: -; V: TRBV6-1; size: -; J: TRBJ1-2; CDR3: CASSGWGGGGRDYGYTF; DNA: TGTGCCAGCAGTGGCTGGGGAGGGGGGGGGCGCGACTATGGCTACACCTTC
D: TRBD2; V: TRBV7-2; size: -; J: TRBJ2-3; CDR3: CASSRTSASTDTQYF; DNA: TGTGCCAGCAGCCGGACTAGCGCCAGCACAGATACGCAGTATTTT
D: -; V: TRBV27; size: -; J: TRBJ2-1; CDR3: CASRSTGNNEQFF; DNA: TGTGCCAGCAGATCTACAGGGAACAATGAGCAGTTCTTC
D: TRBD1; V: TRBV6-5; size: -; J: TRBJ1-6; CDR3: CASRKDRGGNSPLHF; DNA: TGTGCCAGCAGGAAAGACAGGGGGGGAAATTCACCCCTCCACTTT
D: -; V: TRBV2; size: few; J: TRBJ2-2; CDR3: CASSVGTTGELFF; DNA: TGTGCCAGCAGTGTTGGGACCACCGGGGAGCTGTTTTTT
D: TRBD2; V: TRBV28; size: -; J: TRBJ2-2; CDR3: CASSSPRGDTGELFF; DNA: TGTGCCAGCAGTTCCCCTCGGGGGGACACCGGGGAGCTGTTTTTT
D: -; V: TRBV7-6; size: -; J: TRBJ1-2; CDR3: CASSFGGVVDGYTF; DNA: TGTGCCAGCAGCTTTGGTGGGGTGGTAGATGGCTACACCTTC
D: -; V: TRBV5-1; size: -; J: TRBJ2-7; CDR3: CASSIDRDGGYEQYF; DNA: TGCGCCAGCAGCATCGACCGGGACGGAGGTTACGAGCAGTACTTC
D: -; V: TRBV19; size: -; J: TRBJ2-5; CDR3: CASSNGRTQETQYF; DNA: TGTGCCAGTAGTAACGGCAGGACTCAAGAGACCCAGTACTTC
D: -; V: TRBV10-3; size: -; J: TRBJ2-4; CDR3: CAISPVAKNIQYF; DNA: TGTGCCATCTCTCCAGTAGCCAAAAACATTCAGTACTTC
D: -; V: TRBV6-6; size: -; J: TRBJ1-1; CDR3: CASRPQGGEAFF; DNA: TGTGCCAGCAGGCCCCAGGGAGGTGAAGCTTTCTTT
D: -; V: TRBV6-5; size: -; J: TRBJ1-4; CDR3: CASSDSWGSNEKLFF; DNA: TGTGCCAGCAGTGACTCCTGGGGATCTAATGAAAAACTGTTTTTT
D: -; V: TRBV5-6; size: -; J: TRBJ2-2; CDR3: CASSLLDRNTGELFF; DNA: TGTGCCAGCAGCTTGTTGGACAGAAACACCGGGGAGCTGTTTTTT
D: -; V: TRBV28; size: few; J: TRBJ2-7; CDR3: CASSLPTLRGLLF; DNA: TGTGCCAGCAGTTTACCCACACTCCGCGGACTGCTATTC
D: -; V: TRBV27; size: -; J: TRBJ2-2; CDR3: CASSPDGTGELFF; DNA: TGTGCCAGCAGCCCGGACGGAACCGGGGAGCTGTTTTTT
D: TRBD1; V: TRBV19; size: -; J: TRBJ1-2; CDR3: CASSHPRTGEGYTF; DNA: TGTGCCAGTAGTCATCCCCGGACAGGGGAAGGCTACACCTTC
D: -; V: TRBV7-2; size: -; J: TRBJ1-1; CDR3: CASSSKQLNTEAFF; DNA: TGTGCCAGCAGCTCCAAACAGTTGAACACTGAAGCTTTCTTT
D: TRBD2; V: TRBV6-6; size: once; J: TRBJ2-7; CDR3: CASSSSPSGSRYEQYF; DNA: TGTGCCAGCAGTTCCTCTCCTAGCGGGAGCCGCTACGAGCAGTACTTC
D: -; V: TRBV11-2; size: -; J: TRBJ1-4; CDR3: CASSLGHLNEKLFF; DNA: TGTGCCAGCAGCTTAGGTCACCTTAATGAAAAACTGTTTTTT
D: -; V: TRBV6-5; size: -; J: TRBJ1-2; CDR3: CASSARGVNYGYTF; DNA: TGTGCCAGCAGTGCCAGGGGAGTCAACTATGGCTACACCTTC
D: -; V: TRBV2; size: once; J: TRBJ2-6; CDR3: CASGGLSGANVLTF; DNA: TGTGCCAGCGGGGGCCTCTCTGGGGCCAACGTCCTGACTTTC
D: -; V: TRBV7-2; size: -; J: TRBJ2-6; CDR3: CASSPSAGANVLTF; DNA: TGTGCCAGCAGCCCTAGCGCTGGGGCCAACGTCCTGACTTTC
D: TRBD2; V: TRBV6-5; size: -; J: TRBJ2-7; CDR3: CASTPGTKVPYEQYF; DNA: TGTGCCAGCACCCCTGGGACTAAGGTCCCCTACGAGCAGTACTTC
D: TRBD2; V: TRBV2; size: -; J: TRBJ2-5; CDR3: CASSQTGLAGQETQYF; DNA: TGTGCCAGCAGTCAAACGGGACTAGCGGGACAAGAGACCCAGTACTTC
D: -; V: TRBV5-1; size: -; J: TRBJ1-5; CDR3: CASRPSTGSNQPQHF; DNA: TGCGCCAGCAGACCGTCTACAGGGTCCAATCAGCCCCAGCATTTT
D: -; V: TRBV9; size: once; J: TRBJ1-1; CDR3: CASSAQTVNTEAFF; DNA: TGTGCCAGCAGCGCCCAAACAGTGAACACTGAAGCTTTCTTT
D: -; V: TRBV7-9; size: -; J: TRBJ1-6; CDR3: CASSPPPSAESSYNSPLHF; DNA: TGTGCCAGCAGCCCACCCCCCTCGGCTGAAAGCTCCTATAATTCACCCCTCCACTTT
D: -; V: TRBV6-6; size: -; J: TRBJ2-5; CDR3: CASNPQGETQYF; DNA: TGTGCCAGCAACCCGCAGGGCGAGACCCAGTACTTC
D: -; V: TRBV19; size: -; J: TRBJ2-5; CDR3: CASSIRIGVWQQETQYF; DNA: TGTGCCAGTAGTATTCGAATAGGGGTCTGGCAGCAAGAGACCCAGTACTTC
D: -; V: TRBV6-1; size: -; J: TRBJ1-6; CDR3: CAIKGTPNNSPLHF; DNA: TGTGCCATAAAGGGTACACCTAATAATTCACCCCTCCACTTT
D: TRBD2; V: TRBV19; size: -; J: TRBJ2-1; CDR3: CASRIAGGLGNEQFF; DNA: TGTGCCAGTAGGATAGCGGGGGGGCTCGGAAATGAGCAGTTCTTC
D: TRBD2; V: TRBV7-2; size: -; J: TRBJ2-1; CDR3: CASSSNSGPNYNEQFF; DNA: TGTGCCAGCAGCTCGAATAGCGGGCCCAACTACAATGAGCAGTTCTTC
D: -; V: TRBV28; size: once; J: TRBJ2-6; CDR3: CASIASSSGANVLTF; DNA: TGTGCCAGCATTGCCAGCTCTTCTGGGGCCAACGTCCTGACTTTC
D: -; V: TRBV5-1; size: -; J: TRBJ1-1; CDR3: CASSIGGGTEAFF; DNA: TGCGCCAGCAGCATAGGGGGTGGCACTGAAGCTTTCTTT
D: TRBD2; V: TRBV5-1; size: -; J: TRBJ2-7; CDR3: CASSFIAGHSYEQYF; DNA: TGCGCCAGCAGCTTTATAGCGGGGCACTCCTACGAGCAGTACTTC
D: -; V: TRBV18; size: -; J: TRBJ1-3; CDR3: CASSPLLEVSGNTIYF; DNA: TGTGCCAGCTCACCACTGTTGGAAGTCTCTGGAAACACCATATATTTT
D: TRBD1; V: TRBV5-1; size: -; J: TRBJ2-5; CDR3: CASSLEIKQGETQYF; DNA: TGCGCCAGCAGCTTGGAAATCAAACAGGGGGAGACCCAGTACTTC
D: -; V: TRBV30; size: -; J: TRBJ1-1; CDR3: CAWSVEFVSGVGEAFF; DNA: TGTGCCTGGAGTGTAGAGTTCGTTTCAGGGGTCGGTGAAGCTTTCTTT
D: -; V: TRBV15; size: -; J: TRBJ1-6; CDR3: CATSRDQGVNSPLHF; DNA: TGTGCCACCAGCAGAGATCAAGGTGTAAATTCACCCCTCCACTTT
D: -; V: TRBV6-5; size: -; J: TRBJ1-1; CDR3: CASSYSVRGTEAFF; DNA: TGTGCCAGCAGTTACTCTGTCCGGGGGACTGAAGCTTTCTTT
D: -; V: TRBV10-3; size: -; J: TRBJ2-3; CDR3: CAISESGGVSTDTQYF; DNA: TGTGCCATCAGTGAGTCGGGGGGAGTTAGCACAGATACGCAGTATTTT
D: -; V: TRBV30; size: -; J: TRBJ2-1; CDR3: CAWSVSATYNEQFF; DNA: TGCGCCTGGAGTGTAAGCGCAACCTACAATGAGCAGTTCTTC
D: -; V: TRBV5-1; size: -; J: TRBJ1-2; CDR3: CASARGGGADYGYTF; DNA: TGCGCCAGCGCCCGAGGTGGGGGCGCCGACTATGGCTACACCTTC
D: TRBD1; V: TRBV5-6; size: -; J: TRBJ2-5; CDR3: CASSPVGQGQETQYF; DNA: TGTGCCAGCAGCCCCGTTGGACAGGGTCAAGAGACCCAGTACTTC
D: -; V: TRBV2; size: -; J: TRBJ2-4; CDR3: CASRLGDIQYF; DNA: TGTGCCAGTAGACTAGGAGACATTCAGTACTTC
D: TRBD2; V: TRBV10-3; size: -; J: TRBJ2-7; CDR3: CAISALAGSYEQYF; DNA: TGTGCCATCAGTGCGCTAGCGGGTAGCTACGAGCAGTACTTC
D: TRBD1; V: TRBV7-2; size: -; J: TRBJ2-2; CDR3: CASRRDRNTGELFF; DNA: TGTGCCAGCAGACGGGACAGGAACACCGGGGAGCTGTTTTTT
D: -; V: TRBV7-8; size: -; J: TRBJ1-1; CDR3: CASSLAQGMNTEAFF; DNA: TGTGCCAGCAGCTTAGCGCAGGGTATGAACACTGAAGCTTTCTTT
D: -; V: TRBV6-5; size: -; J: TRBJ1-2; CDR3: CASSYSRIAKNYGYTF; DNA: TGTGCCAGCAGTTACTCCCGGATAGCTAAAAACTATGGCTACACCTTC
D: -; V: TRBV2; size: -; J: TRBJ1-1; CDR3: CASSGGFGTEAFF; DNA: TGTGCCAGCAGTGGGGGGTTCGGTACTGAAGCTTTCTTT
D: -; V: TRBV2; size: -; J: TRBJ2-2; CDR3: CASSPGQNTGELFF; DNA: TGTGCCAGCAGTCCGGGACAGAACACCGGGGAGCTGTTTTTT
D: -; V: TRBV30; size: -; J: TRBJ2-1; CDR3: CAWSVLSQGSEQFF; DNA: TGTGCCTGGAGTGTACTCTCTCAGGGGTCTGAGCAGTTCTTC